These T cell receptor beta chains were read from a single sample in a study of blood T cells in healthy people across ages. TCRdb reanalysed the 5' RACE reads using MiXCR and keeps one entry per CDR3 protein. Among about 700,000 distinct CDR3 sequences listed, roughly 30% were seen once. Sequencing used blood. The source of these receptors is a woman over 75 in good health. CDR3s leave out the opening cysteine and the closing phenylalanine or tryptophan. A clone size is listed for some rows: how often the clone was seen (once, few, many), or a class if it is expanded.

TRBV29-1 few SVVLGLNEKLF
TRBV7-2 many ASSSAGGRYNEQF
TRBV7-2 few ASSSGTGITDTQY
TRBV12-3/TRBV12-4 few ASSRGSSGGPSNQPQH
TRBV19 few ASRGGVNSPLH
TRBV5-1 - ASSWVGSSYEQY
TRBV10-3 few AIRGGSYSYGYT
TRBV5-1 - ASSADYKGSYEQY
TRBV29-1 many SAGSLGEKLF
TRBV7-6 - ASSLSGIRNEQY
TRBV5-1 - ASKDPTGLIDGYT
TRBV5-1 - ASKEQGEVNSPLH
TRBV12-3/TRBV12-4 once ASSPSGREREQY
TRBV29-1 many SVGTEVAGGDGYT
TRBV28 many ASSLADLIMNTEAF
TRBV6-5 - ASSYGTGTEAF
TRBV7-2 many ASSFLSYNEQF
TRBV6-1 - ASSPPTGSGANVLTFT
TRBV5-1 many ASSLVAGAIETQY
TRBV2 once ASSEEGFNEKRF
TRBV13 many ASSLRQGLDEQY
TRBV7-2 - ASSLAGARRETQY
TRBV6-5 many ASSYSGTGNNQPQH
TRBV6-2/TRBV6-3 many ASRDRRDSNIQY
TRBV20-1 - SARDRGDSPYEQY
TRBV29-1 many SVETGGSYEQY
TRBV29-1 - SALQGTNTEAF